This is a list of T cell receptor beta chains from one sample in a study of T cell repertoires in cytomegalovirus infection. These receptors are not linked to any known antigen. Each CDR3 protein gets one entry after TCRdb re-called the reads with MiXCR. The table has approximately 73,000 distinct CDR3 sequences, 35% to 50% seen once. Sequencing used CD8+ T cells from cultured PBMCs, obtained from culture after CMV antigen stimulation. These receptors were taken from a human donor in good health (CMV status not recorded). Some clones in this sample may be carry-over from other donors' samples. Both conserved end residues are part of each CDR3. The D gene is left open where the match is weak. Expanded clones get a size class; other rows say once, few or many, or leave the size out.

TRBD2	TRBJ2-5	TRBV7-3	few	TGTGCCAGCAGCTTAGCCCCAGCGGGGAGCCAAGAGACCCAGTACTTC	CASSLAPAGSQETQYF
TRBD1	TRBJ1-2	TRBV29-1	-	TGCAGCGTCCGATCGAGGGACAGGGTGTATGGCTACACCTTC	CSVRSRDRVYGYTF
-	TRBJ1-5	TRBV6-6	-	TGTGCCAGCATCAACGGGGTAGTCAGAGGTCAGCCCCAGCATTTT	CASINGVVRGQPQHF
TRBD2	TRBJ2-1	TRBV4-3	-	TGCGCCAGCAGCCAAGAATACCCCACCCTTGGGCTAGCGGGCCACTACAATGAGCAGTTCTTC	CASSQEYPTLGLAGHYNEQFF
TRBD2	TRBJ2-7	TRBV28	-	TGTGCCAGCAGTTTCCCGATTGGGACTAGCGGGGGCATCACCTACGAGCAGTACTTC	CASSFPIGTSGGITYEQYF
-	TRBJ2-1	TRBV7-4	-	TGTGCCAGCATCACAGGGAAAAATGAGCAGTTCTTC	CASITGKNEQFF
-	TRBJ2-7	TRBV28	-	TGTGCCAGCAGTTTAGGCCAGACGACCTACGAGCAGTACTTC	CASSLGQTTYEQYF
-	TRBJ2-3	TRBV27	-	TGTGCCAGCAGTTTATCGGGGTGGGATACGCAGTATTTT	CASSLSGWDTQYF
-	TRBJ2-1	TRBV7-8	few	TGTGCCAGCAGCTTAGGGGGTACACAGGGTTGGGAATACAATGAGCAGTTCTTC	CASSLGGTQGWEYNEQFF
-	TRBJ2-7	TRBV7-2	many	TGTGCCAGCAGCTCAACCTTGACAGGAATAACCTACGAGCAGTACTTC	CASSSTLTGITYEQYF
-	TRBJ1-1	TRBV7-2	few	TGTGCCAGCAGCTTCCGGACAGCGAGCACTGAAGCTTTCTTT	CASSFRTASTEAFF
-	TRBJ1-6	TRBV3-1	-	TGTGCCAGCAGCCAAGATCGGGGGTCTAAAGGGACTTCACCCCTCCACTTT	CASSQDRGSKGTSPLHF
TRBD2	TRBJ2-4	TRBV9	-	TGTGCCAGCAGCGGACGAGGTAGCGGGGGGGCAATAAACATTCAGTACTTC	CASSGRGSGGAINIQYF
TRBD2	TRBJ2-6	TRBV2	few	TGTGCCAGCAGTGAGGAGGGAGGGTCTGGGGCCAACGTCCTGACTTTC	CASSEEGGSGANVLTF
TRBD1	TRBJ2-2	TRBV19	-	TGTGCCAGTAGCACGGACAGGGGGCTCCCCGGGGAGCTGTTTTTT	CASSTDRGLPGELFF
-	TRBJ2-1	TRBV7-6	few	TGTGCTAGCAGCTTAGGGGGGTTAAATGAGCAGTTCTTC	CASSLGGLNEQFF
-	TRBJ2-7	TRBV7-6	-	TGTGCCAGCAGCTTAGAGGACGGAGCCTCCTACGAGCAGTACTTC	CASSLEDGASYEQYF
-	TRBJ2-2	TRBV25-1	-	TGTGCCAGCAGTGACCGATACACCGGGGAGCTGTTTTTT	CASSDRYTGELFF
-	TRBJ2-5	TRBV4-1	-	TGCGCCAGCAGCCAAGATCAGTTGCGGGGGCTTCAAGAGACCCAGTACTTC	CASSQDQLRGLQETQYF
-	TRBJ1-1	TRBV4-1	few	TGCGCCAGCAGCCAAGTCTCTGGGCACACTGAAGCTTTCTTT	CASSQVSGHTEAFF
TRBD1	TRBJ1-1	TRBV7-4	-	TGTGCCAGCAGCCCTCGACAGGGGCCGGGAACTGAAGCTTTCTTT	CASSPRQGPGTEAFF
TRBD2	TRBJ2-3	TRBV6-1	many	TGTGCCAACTCTCGCCGCCGGGGGGGCCTCACAGATACGCAGTATTTT	CANSRRRGGLTDTQYF
-	TRBJ1-2	TRBV19	-	TGTGCCAGTGGGACGGCAGCGGGCGATGATGGCTACACCTTC	CASGTAAGDDGYTF